A single sample gave rise to the 25 T cell receptor beta chains below, sequenced in a study of CD8+CD57+ T cells in acquired aplastic anemia (dated by TCRdb to 2017 to 2018). TCRdb records Illumina HiSeq 2000 as the sequencer. Genomic DNA was used as template for profiling of TCR beta VDJ combinations and CDR3 sequences. The public sequencing data were trimmed at Q25 with fastp and processed into clonotypes with MiXCR by TCRdb, which kept only in-frame beta chains. CDR3 protein sequences are deduplicated, and each keeps its most common genes and DNA. Across this sample there are about 470,000 distinct CDR3 sequences, with approximately 33% seen only once. In total, the top ten clones hold 0.7% to 1% of the sample. Expansion of CD8+CD57+ cells had been shown by flow cytometry in the patients chosen for sequencing. The sequencing sample was made of sorted CD4+, CD8+, or CD8+CD57+ T cells (not recorded which) from PBMCs. These receptor sequences come from a human donor with aplastic anemia.

The chain couples TRBV4-2 to TRBJ2-3; 10 bases map to TRBD2. Germline V gene lookup returns CDR1 LGHNA and CDR2 YNFKEQ. This CDR3 region has 16 residues. The V and J ends lost 1 base and 3 bases, in that order; junction bases with no gene match: 4. DNA of the CDR3: TGTGCCAGCAGCCAAGGGTCTAGCGGGAGAACAGATACGCAGTATTTT. Translated: CASSQGSSGRTDTQYF.

V gene TRBV14 combines with J gene TRBJ2-3, with D uncertain. Germline loops: CDR1 SGHDN, CDR2 FVKESK. Trimming stripped 0 bases from V and 0 bases from J, with 13 bases between. The CDR3 runs 17 residues. In DNA form, the CDR3 reads TGTGCCAGCAGCCAAGATCTTGGAGAGCCTAGCACAGATACGCAGTATTTT. Its protein is CASSQDLGEPSTDTQYF.

This sequence joins TRBV9 and TRBJ1-6, with a weak D call TRBD1 (5 bases). V was clipped by 4 bases and J by 0 bases, with 11 bases between them. This CDR3 is built from 16 residues. Germline V CDR1 and CDR2: SGDLS, YYNGEE. The CDR3 nucleotides read TGTGCCAGCAGCACTCGACAGAGCTCCTATAATTCACCCCTCCACTTT. Translation gives CASSTRQSSYNSPLHF. Full variable domain (missing parts from reference TRBV9 and TRBJ1-6): DSGVTQTPKHLITATGQRVTLRCSPRSGDLSVYWYQQSLDQGLQFLIQYYNGEERAKGNILERFSAQQFPDLHSELNLSSLELGDSALYFCASSTRQSSYNSPLHFGNGTRLTVT.

This clonotype was recorded many times. The CDR3 is CSVAQGADTQYF. In nucleotides, the CDR3 is TGCAGCGTTGCTCAGGGCGCAGATACGCAGTATTTT. The chain carries TRBV29-1 and TRBJ2-3, with D possibly being TRBD1 (5 bases). With 4 bases removed from V and 4 bases from J, the gap between germline ends came to 9 bases. The CDR3 is made up of 12 amino acids. Germline V CDR1 and CDR2: SQVTM, ANQGSEA.

V and J are TRBV12-3 or TRBV12-4 and TRBJ2-3; 7 nucleotides match TRBD2. The J segment lost 5 bases and the V segment lost 3 bases, leaving 5 bases of the junction unmatched. The CDR3 loop spans 14 amino acids. CDR3 region: CASSLSGVGDTQYF. The CDR3 coding sequence is TGTGCCAGCAGTTTGAGCGGGGTGGGAGATACGCAGTATTTT.

The chain joins TRBV7-1 to TRBJ2-2; 7 positions agree with TRBD2. TRBV7-1 is annotated as an ORF whose role is uncertain. V shed 5 bases and J 5 bases; nucleotides not matched to a gene: 14. CDR3 length: 17 amino acids. CDR3 sequence reads: CASSTDPVLASTGELFF. The CDR3 DNA reads TGTGCCAGCAGCACAGACCCGGTACTAGCGTCAACCGGGGAGCTGTTTTTT.

This clonotype was picked up a small number of times. The junction and the germline gene differ at one end; a read error may be behind it. The chain employs TRBV9 and TRBJ2-7; no reliable D call. Germline V gene lookup returns CDR1 SGDLS and CDR2 YYNGEE. The CDR3 has 15 residues. The CDR3 nucleotides are TGTGCCAGCAGCGATCGTGCGGAGAGCTCCCACGAGCAGTACTTC. Translated: CASSDRAESSHEQYF.

This clonotype was observed once. V is TRBV7-3 and J is TRBJ2-1; TRBD2 is a possible D gene (6 bases). Trimming left V 2 bases short and J 7 bases short, with 9 bases between. The germline gives CDR1 SGHTA, CDR2 FQGTGA. The CDR3 is 13 residues long. CDR3 sequence: CASSLAGKNEQFF. DNA for the CDR3: TGTGCCAGCAGCTTAGCGGGGAAGAATGAGCAGTTCTTC.

The CDR3 DNA reads as TGTGCCACCTCCCATGGGCGGGAGGGCCCCCGGGAGCTGTTTTTT. Its translation: CATSHGREGPRELFF. The genes are TRBV27 and TRBJ2-2, with 9 nucleotides matching TRBD2. Germline trimming cut 10 bases from V and 9 bases from J; bases unmatched to any gene: 15. The CDR3 length is 15 residues. The germline gives CDR1 MNHEY, CDR2 SMNVEV (reference sequence).

Worth noting for this clonotype: One end of the junction varies from germline; a read error may be responsible. The rearrangement links TRBV5-8 to TRBJ2-1, with 9 bases aligning to TRBD2. This CDR3 contains 13 residues. Germline CDR1 is SGHTS and CDR2 is YDEGEE. The CDR3 reads CASGFGLAREQFF. The CDR3 nucleotides are TGTGCCAGCGGCTTCGGACTAGCGCGTGAGCAGTTCTTC.

Details on this clonotype: This likely comes from a read error, as the CDR3 has no conserved phenylalanine or tryptophan at its end. It is unclear where the CDR3 begins or ends on the DNA, so no DNA is shown, and the CDR3 is as TCRdb lists it. The chain employs TRBV10-3 and TRBJ1-6; the D call TRBD1 from the table was never checked on the DNA. Germline V lookup: CDR1 ENHRY, CDR2 SYGVKD. The CDR3 is made up of 9 amino acids, end residues included. CDR3 in amino acids: CAISVGGNS.

For this clonotype: Since the CDR3 does not end with the conserved phenylalanine or tryptophan, this likely comes from a read error. Here the CDR3 reads CATSWNTGELFL. CDR3 coding DNA: TGTGCCACCAGCTGGAACACCGGGGAGCTGTTTCTT. The chain employs TRBV24-1 and TRBJ2-2; D not resolved. V lost 7 bases and J lost 1, with 3 bases in between. Germline loops: CDR1 KGHDR, CDR2 SFDVKD. This CDR3 contains 12 residues.

At least ten counts were recorded for this clonotype. The chain is built from TRBV7-9 and TRBJ2-7, with TRBD2 matching over 14 bases. This CDR3 region has 14 residues. The V gene's germline CDR1 is SEHNR and CDR2 FQNEAQ (reference sequence). J lost 9 bases, V lost 5 bases, and 6 bases had no gene match. The CDR3 nucleotides read TGTGCCAGCAGCCCGACTAGCGGGGGGGCCTCGCAGTACTTC. As protein: CASSPTSGGASQYF.

The V call is TRBV20-1, the J call TRBJ1-1; tentative D call: TRBD1 (6 bases). Trimming removed 0 bases from V and 0 bases from J, with 8 bases in between. The CDR3 loop spans 14 amino acids. CDR1 is DFQATT and CDR2 is SNEGSKA in the germline V gene (reference sequence). CDR3 sequence (DNA): TGCAGTGCTAGAGACCGGACAGTGAACACTGAAGCTTTCTTT. It is translated as CSARDRTVNTEAFF.

The chain links TRBV2 to TRBJ2-1, with 9 bases that match TRBD1. V was clipped by 5 bases and J by 8 bases; unmatched bases: 10. This CDR3 region has 15 residues. The germline CDR1 and CDR2 sequences are SNHLY and FYNNEI. CDR3 DNA: TGTGCCAGCAGTTACTCGAGGACAGGGGAACATGAGCAGTTCTTC. This sequence encodes CASSYSRTGEHEQFF. The complete variable domain, with remaining parts taken from reference TRBV2 and TRBJ2-1, reads EPEVTQTPSHQVTQMGQEVILRCVPISNHLYFYWYRQILGQKVEFLVSFYNNEISEKSEIFDDQFSVERPDGSNFTLKIRSTKLEDSAMYFCASSYSRTGEHEQFFGPGTRLTVL.

This clonotype occurred a few times. The chain is built from TRBV20-1 and TRBJ1-1; possible D gene TRBD1, 6 bases. CDR3 size: 15 residues. Germline V lookup: CDR1 DFQATT, CDR2 SNEGSKA (reference sequence). Trimming shortened V by 7 bases and J by 1 base, and 19 bases separated the two germline ends. The CDR3 protein is CSGLAGVVPNTEAFF. The CDR3 DNA reads TGCAGTGGACTGGCAGGGGTGGTCCCGAACACTGAAGCTTTCTTT.

This clonotype was picked up a small number of times. The chain combines TRBV20-1 with TRBJ2-2, with TRBD2 identical over 9 bases. V shed 4 bases, J shed 5 bases, and the junction held 5 bases outside the gene matches. The CDR3 contains 14 residues. The germline CDR1 and CDR2 sequences are DFQATT and SNEGSKA (reference sequence). CDR3 coding DNA: TGCAGTGCTATAATAGCGGGAGCTACCGGGGAGCTGTTTTTT. It specifies CSAIIAGATGELFF.

This clonotype was recorded only once. The chain recombines TRBV27 with TRBJ2-7; a possible D gene is TRBD1 (5 bases). V was cut by 2 bases and J by 2 bases, with 10 bases left in between. The CDR3 spans 14 residues. The germline V gene encodes CDR1 MNHEY and CDR2 SMNVEV (reference sequence). CDR3 in amino acids: CASSLRGYPYEQYF. The CDR3 DNA is TGTGCCAGCAGTTTAAGGGGTTACCCCTACGAGCAGTACTTC.

This chain joins TRBV12-3 or TRBV12-4 and TRBJ1-5; D remains unclear. Trimming took off 6 bases at V and 4 bases at J, with 13 bases between the two ends. This CDR3 has 14 amino acids. The chain's CDR3 is CASSRTPSNQPQHF. CDR3 sequence (DNA): TGTGCCAGCAGCCGAACCCCAAGTAATCAGCCCCAGCATTTT.

V is TRBV20-1 and J is TRBJ2-3; tentatively, D is TRBD1 (5 bases). Germline CDR1 reads DFQATT; CDR2 reads SNEGSKA (reference sequence). The CDR3 runs to 14 residues. V shed 2 bases and J shed 0 bases, with 9 bases lying between them. CDR3 DNA: TGCAGTGCTAGAATAGGGGTGAGCACAGATACGCAGTATTTT. This gives the protein CSARIGVSTDTQYF.

CDR3 in amino acids: CASSSSGTSGTETQYF. CDR3 sequence (DNA): TGTGCCAGCAGCTCGTCCGGGACTAGCGGGACCGAGACCCAGTACTTC. V usage is TRBV9 and J usage is TRBJ2-5; 13 bases are shared with TRBD2. CDR1 and CDR2 (germline): SGDLS, YYNGEE. This CDR3 has 16 residues. V shed 4 bases, J shed 5 bases, and the junction held 8 bases outside the gene matches.

This clonotype was counted at least ten times. V usage is TRBV10-3 and J usage is TRBJ2-1; 7 bases match TRBD2. Germline trimming cut 0 bases from V and 8 bases from J; bases unmatched to any gene: 4. The CDR3 covers 14 residues. Germline lookup yields CDR1 ENHRY and CDR2 SYGVKD. DNA for the CDR3: TGTGCCATCAGTGAGTCCGCTAGCGGCGATGAGCAGTTCTTC. Amino acids: CAISESASGDEQFF.

This clonotype has a count of ten or more. Here the CDR3 reads CASSVRDRDTEAFF. The CDR3 region has the DNA TGTGCCAGCAGTGTCCGAGACAGAGACACTGAAGCTTTCTTT. The chain is built from TRBV2 and TRBJ1-1; D is perhaps TRBD1 (5 bases). Germline V gene sequence: CDR1 SNHLY, CDR2 FYNNEI. The CDR3 totals 14 residues. V was cut by 4 bases and J by 3 bases, with 12 bases left in between. Full variable domain (remainder filled in from reference TRBV2 and TRBJ1-1): EPEVTQTPSHQVTQMGQEVILRCVPISNHLYFYWYRQILGQKVEFLVSFYNNEISEKSEIFDDQFSVERPDGSNFTLKIRSTKLEDSAMYFCASSVRDRDTEAFFGQGTRLTVV.

This clonotype showed up just a few times. The V and J genes are TRBV19 and TRBJ2-7, with D perhaps matching TRBD2 (6 bases). Germline CDR1 reads LNHDA; CDR2 reads SQIVND (reference sequence). Trimming left V 9 bases short and J 7 bases short, with 16 bases between. This CDR3 is built from 12 residues. The CDR3 sequence: CASSYAGREQYF. DNA for the CDR3: TGTGCCAGCAGTTACGCAGGGAGGGAGCAGTACTTC.

The chain joins TRBV28 to TRBJ1-2; D is unresolved. CDR1 and CDR2 from the germline V gene are MDHEN and SYDVKM. Trimming stripped 10 bases from V and 6 bases from J, with 15 bases between. The CDR3 length is 12 residues. The CDR3 nucleotides read TGTGCCACCCTCAGAAATTATGATGGCTACACCTTC. Its translation: CATLRNYDGYTF.